This T cell receptor (beta chain) is drawn from a study of blood T cell repertoires in COVID-19. Only in-frame clones appear in the TCRdb table, and some are missing; sequencing was by immunoSEQ multiplex PCR. In the table there are some 270,000 clones, over 85% of which are singletons. Germline loops: CDR1 LNHDA, CDR2 SQIVND (reference sequence). V lost 1 base and J lost 7, with 11 bases in between. The CDR3 is 15 amino acids. Material for sequencing was PBMCs or T cells enriched from blood (not recorded which). The clonotype comes from a woman aged 55-70 years who had recovered from COVID-19. The chain is built from TRBV19 and TRBJ1-6, with TRBD1 as a possible D gene (5 bases). The CDR3 region has the DNA TGTGCCAGTAGTATAGTTAGGCAGGGAAATTCACCCCTCCACTTT. Residues: CASSIVRQGNSPLHF. Complete variable domain (other parts from reference TRBV19 and TRBJ1-6): DGGITQSPKYLFRKEGQNVTLSCEQNLNHDAMYWYRQDPGQGLRLIYYSQIVNDFQKGDIAEGYSVSREKKESFPLTVTSAQKNPTAFYLCASSIVRQGNSPLHFGNGTRLTVT.